The 30 T cell receptor beta chains below come from one sample, sequenced in a study of cytomegalovirus exposure and HLA in healthy donors. With 60 Vbeta and 13 Jbeta primers, the PCR was carried out. Repertoires were generated with immunoSEQ multiplex PCR, while TCRdb's copy carries only in-frame clones and drops some. The top ten hold less than 8.5% of the sample, which has over 55,000 clones, 65% to 75% seen once. The sample consisted of PBMCs. The receptor set was obtained from a man aged 40-49 years in good health and CMV-seropositive.

The chain recombines TRBV19 with TRBJ1-5; 8 bases line up with TRBD1. CDR1 and CDR2 (germline): LNHDA, SQIVND (reference sequence). CDR3 length: 15 amino acids. J lost 7 bases, V lost 4 bases, and 9 bases had no gene match. As DNA, the CDR3 is TGTGCCAGTAGTACCCGACAGGGGTCGGGGCAGCCCCAGCATTTT. Protein: CASSTRQGSGQPQHF.

This clone occurred a few times. The V call is TRBV4-1, the J call TRBJ2-2, with no clear D. Germline values: CDR1 MGHRA, CDR2 YSYEKL. This CDR3 has 13 residues. Trimming took off 10 bases at V and 0 bases at J, with 9 bases between the two ends. CDR3 protein: CATQDSNTGELFF. The CDR3 bases are TGCGCCACCCAGGATTCGAACACCGGGGAGCTGTTTTTT.

The CDR3 region is CASSVGGSTEAFF. The DNA of the CDR3 is TGTGCCAGCAGCGTAGGCGGAAGCACTGAAGCTTTCTTT. The chain is built from TRBV9 and TRBJ1-1; D is undetermined. Trimming stripped 0 bases from V and 4 bases from J, with 7 bases between. Germline V CDR1 and CDR2: SGDLS, YYNGEE. The CDR3 has 13 amino acids.

In its sample, this clone was seen a few times. The J gene is TRBJ1-5, the V gene TRBV28; the D gene is possibly TRBD1 (6 bases). The CDR3 has 15 amino acids. Germline values: CDR1 MDHEN, CDR2 SYDVKM. Between the trimmed V and J ends, which lost 2 bases and 0 bases, there was a span of 8 bases. CDR3 residues: CASSLGGASNQPQHF. CDR3 DNA: TGTGCCAGCAGTTTAGGGGGGGCTAGCAATCAGCCCCAGCATTTT.

In this sample, this clone turned up a few times. The chain joins TRBV28 to TRBJ1-3; 9 bases match TRBD1. Germline V gene sequence: CDR1 MDHEN, CDR2 SYDVKM. The CDR3 length is 15 residues. The V segment lost 5 bases and the J segment 2 bases; nucleotides outside the gene matches: 4. Here the CDR3 DNA reads TGTGCCAGCAGTAAGACAGGGGGTACTGGAAACACCATATATTTT. It translates to CASSKTGGTGNTIYF.

The chain combines TRBV15 with TRBJ1-5; 8 nucleotides agree with TRBD1. Germline CDR1 LNHNV, CDR2 YYDKDF (reference sequence). The CDR3 sequence is 14 residues long. Trimming took 4 bases from V and 8 from J; bases not matched to a gene: 7. This chain's CDR3 is CATSKDRGYEPQHF. CDR3 nucleotides: TGTGCCACCAGCAAAGACAGGGGCTACGAGCCCCAGCATTTT.

This chain connects TRBV9 to TRBJ1-1; D perhaps matches TRBD1 (5 bases). The germline CDR1 and CDR2 sequences are SGDLS and YYNGEE. The germline V and J ends were trimmed by 0 bases and 1 base, with 10 bases remaining between them. The CDR3 is 15 residues long. The CDR3 sequence: CASSVGWGQNTEAFF. The CDR3 DNA reads TGTGCCAGCAGCGTAGGGTGGGGCCAGAACACTGAAGCTTTCTTT. The whole variable domain, remainder taken from reference TRBV9 and TRBJ1-1, is DSGVTQTPKHLITATGQRVTLRCSPRSGDLSVYWYQQSLDQGLQFLIQYYNGEERAKGNILERFSAQQFPDLHSELNLSSLELGDSALYFCASSVGWGQNTEAFFGQGTRLTVV.

V gene TRBV6-5 combines with J gene TRBJ2-3; no definite D call. Germline V gene lookup returns CDR1 MNHEY and CDR2 SVGAGI. The V end was cut by 7 bases, the J end by 3 bases, with 17 bases between. This CDR3 is built from 15 residues. The CDR3 DNA reads TGTGCCAGCAAATGGAGTGCCGTTACGACAGATACGCAGTATTTT. Its translation: CASKWSAVTTDTQYF.

This sequence joins TRBV12-5 and TRBJ1-6; 10 positions match TRBD1. Germline values: CDR1 LGHNT, CDR2 FRNRAP. The CDR3 sequence is 16 residues long. With 6 bases clipped from V and 9 bases from J, the junction kept 11 bases outside the gene matches. Here the CDR3 reads CASGPRDRGRFSPLHF. DNA of the CDR3: TGTGCTAGTGGCCCTCGGGACAGGGGTCGTTTTTCACCCCTCCACTTT. The variable domain in full, completed from reference TRBV12-5 and TRBJ1-6, reads DARVTQTPRHKVTEMGQEVTMRCQPILGHNTVFWYRQTMMQGLELLAYFRNRAPLDDSGMPKDRFSAEMPDATLATLKIQPSEPRDSAVYFCASGPRDRGRFSPLHFGNGTRLTVT.

The chain has TRBV29-1 and TRBJ1-4; possible D gene TRBD1, 6 bases. The V end lost 7 bases, the J end lost 8 bases, and 14 bases lay between the germline ends. This CDR3 contains 12 residues. Germline assignment: CDR1 SQVTM and CDR2 ANQGSEA. This CDR3 is CSARGAAEKLFF. The CDR3 nucleotides read TGCAGCGCCCGGGGGGCCGCGGAAAAACTGTTTTTT.

The V gene is TRBV2, the J gene TRBJ2-7; 7 nucleotides match TRBD1. Germline assignment: CDR1 SNHLY and CDR2 FYNNEI. The junction had 2 bases not matched to a gene; V was cut back by 5 bases and J by 4 bases. The CDR3 runs to 12 residues. The CDR3 bases are TGTGCCAGCAGTTTACAGGGGTACGAGCAGTACTTC. This sequence encodes CASSLQGYEQYF.

J is TRBJ1-1 and V is TRBV29-1, with TRBD1 matching over 8 bases. The CDR3 length is 14 residues. Trimming cost V 7 bases and J 1 base; bases outside gene matches: 8. In germline, CDR1 is SQVTM, CDR2 ANQGSEA. CDR3 nucleotides: TGCAGCGCTAGGACAGGGCTGGAGAACACTGAAGCTTTCTTT. It yields the protein CSARTGLENTEAFF.

The chain uses TRBV19 and TRBJ1-5; unclear D gene. The CDR3 length is 12 residues. V shed 3 bases and J shed 11 bases, with 11 bases lying between them. Germline CDR1 and CDR2: LNHDA and SQIVND (reference sequence). The CDR3 nucleotides are TGTGCCAGTAGTATCGGTGGCCAGGCCCAGCATTTT. Protein sequence: CASSIGGQAQHF.

V is TRBV5-4 and J is TRBJ1-5, with D hard to call. CDR1 and CDR2 (germline): SGHNT, YYREEE (reference sequence). V lost 4 bases and J lost 7, with 12 bases in between. The CDR3 length is 13 residues. This chain's CDR3 is CASSLEGVQPQHF. CDR3 bases: TGTGCCAGCAGCCTGGAGGGAGTGCAGCCCCAGCATTTT.

This chain links TRBV27 with TRBJ1-5, with D uncertain. CDR3 length: 10 amino acids. Germline V gives CDR1 MNHEY, CDR2 SMNVEV (reference sequence). V lost 9 bases, J lost 4 bases, and 4 bases lay in between. The CDR3 sequence: CASSNQPQHF. CDR3 in DNA: TGTGCCAGTTCAAATCAGCCCCAGCATTTT.

The V call is TRBV6-5, the J call TRBJ1-2, with TRBD1 identical over 8 bases. CDR1 is MNHEY, CDR2 SVGAGI, per germline. With 2 bases clipped from V and 7 bases from J, the junction kept 6 bases outside the gene matches. The CDR3 has 14 amino acids. CDR3 DNA sequence: TGTGCCAGCAGTTACCTGACAGGGGCAGGTGGCTACACCTTC. Its protein is CASSYLTGAGGYTF.

The chain employs TRBV29-1 and TRBJ1-1; TRBD1 might be the D (6 bases). The germline gives CDR1 SQVTM, CDR2 ANQGSEA. V lost 7 bases and J lost 5, with 20 bases in between. CDR3 length: 14 residues. The CDR3 DNA reads TGCAGCGCCCGGGGGGGCCTAAGAGGGACTGAAGCTTTCTTT. It yields the protein CSARGGLRGTEAFF.

The chain links TRBV27 to TRBJ1-1; TRBD1 might be the D (6 bases). Germline V gives CDR1 MNHEY, CDR2 SMNVEV (reference sequence). V lost 6 bases and J lost 3, with 17 bases in between. CDR3 length: 15 amino acids. The DNA of the CDR3 is TGTGCCAGCAGATCTAGGACAGTGGGGGACACTGAAGCTTTCTTT. Amino acids: CASRSRTVGDTEAFF.

This chain connects TRBV28 to TRBJ2-3; D call uncertain. V was trimmed by 5 bases and J by 3 bases, leaving 6 bases between them. Per the germline V gene, CDR1 is MDHEN and CDR2 is SYDVKM. The CDR3 is made up of 12 amino acids. The CDR3, as DNA: TGTGCCAGCAGTCAGATTACAGATACGCAGTATTTT. Encoded protein: CASSQITDTQYF.

This clone appeared a few times. V gene TRBV7-3 combines with J gene TRBJ2-5; 9 positions agree with TRBD1. The CDR3 consists of 15 residues. CDR1 is SGHTA and CDR2 is FQGTGA in the germline V gene. V lost 5 bases, J lost 0 bases, and 4 bases stayed unmatched. In DNA form, the CDR3 reads TGTGCCAGCAGCCCGGGGACAGGGCACCAAGAGACCCAGTACTTC. Protein sequence: CASSPGTGHQETQYF.

The rearrangement joins TRBV28 to TRBJ1-2; a weak D match, TRBD1 (6 bases). Deletions cut 6 bases from V and 2 bases from J, with 10 bases between. This CDR3 contains 13 residues. Germline CDR1 and CDR2: MDHEN and SYDVKM. The CDR3 protein is CASRPGQNYGYTF. Here the CDR3 DNA reads TGTGCCAGCAGACCTGGACAGAACTATGGCTACACCTTC.

The chain couples TRBV6-6 to TRBJ2-5; D might be TRBD2 (7 bases). The CDR3 is 11 amino acids. Looked up from germline, CDR1 is MNHNY and CDR2 is SVGAGI (reference sequence). V gave up 11 bases and J gave up 5 bases, with 12 bases separating them. CDR3 DNA sequence: TGTGCCGGAGGGGGGGGCGAGACCCAGTACTTC. Residues: CAGGGGETQYF.

In regard to this clone: One end of the junction does not line up with germline, which may come from a read error. The rearrangement uses TRBV30 and TRBJ2-6; a weak D match, TRBD1 (5 bases). Germline V gene lookup returns CDR1 GTSNPN and CDR2 SVGIG (reference sequence). This CDR3 contains 15 residues. CDR3 nucleotide sequence: TGTGCCCGGAGTACAGGTACCTCTGGGGCCAACGTCCTGACTTTC. Translated: CARSTGTSGANVLTF.

The chain is built from TRBV7-2 and TRBJ2-3; D is uncertain. V gave up 1 base and J gave up 2 bases, with 4 bases separating them. CDR1 and CDR2 (germline): SGHTA, FQGNSA. The CDR3 consists of 13 residues. CDR3 DNA sequence: TGTGCCAGCAGCTTAGAACACACAGATACGCAGTATTTT. Translated, it gives CASSLEHTDTQYF.

The chain carries TRBV13 and TRBJ1-4; 7 bases are shared with TRBD1. Per germline, CDR1 PRHDT and CDR2 FYEKMQ (reference sequence). Trimming removed 5 bases from V and 5 bases from J; junction bases left unmatched: 5. CDR3 size: 14 residues. CDR3 coding DNA: TGTGCCAGCAGCCTCGGGACAGTCAATGAAAAACTGTTTTTT. Its translation: CASSLGTVNEKLFF. The variable domain in full, completed from reference TRBV13 and TRBJ1-4, reads AAGVIQSPRHLIKEKRETATLKCYPIPRHDTVYWYQQGPGQDPQFLISFYEKMQSDKGSIPDRFSAQQFSDYHSELNMSSLELGDSALYFCASSLGTVNEKLFFGSGTQLSVL.

This clone was recorded a few times. This rearrangement joins TRBV7-8 to TRBJ2-3; 13 positions agree with TRBD2. CDR1 is SGHVS, CDR2 FQNEAQ, per germline. Trimming at V came to 1 base and at J to 2 bases, leaving 3 bases not matched to a gene. The CDR3 spans 17 residues. CDR3 amino acids: CASSLGTSGSPTDTQYF. In nucleotides, the CDR3 is TGTGCCAGCAGCTTAGGGACTAGCGGGAGCCCCACAGATACGCAGTATTTT.

V usage is TRBV9 and J usage is TRBJ1-2; a weak D match, TRBD1 (6 bases). In germline, CDR1 is SGDLS, CDR2 YYNGEE. The CDR3 is made up of 14 amino acids. V gave up 3 bases and J gave up 4 bases, with 13 bases separating them. The chain's CDR3 is CASSGRTGPYGYTF. CDR3 DNA sequence: TGTGCCAGCAGCGGCCGAACAGGGCCCTATGGCTACACCTTC.

The chain carries TRBV5-6 and TRBJ1-5; D may be TRBD1 (6 bases). Looked up from germline, CDR1 is SGHDT and CDR2 is YYEEEE. The CDR3 has 16 residues. V lost 0 bases and J 4 bases, leaving 14 bases between the germline ends. This CDR3 is CASSLVRGRKNQPQHF. The CDR3 bases are TGTGCCAGCAGCTTGGTCAGGGGAAGAAAGAATCAGCCCCAGCATTTT.

This chain links TRBV14 with TRBJ2-5; TRBD2 agrees at 10 bases. The CDR3 covers 15 residues. The ends lost 2 bases at V and 3 bases at J; junction bases unmatched: 3. Germline CDR1 is SGHDN and CDR2 is FVKESK. The chain's CDR3 is CASSQLAGDKETQYF. The CDR3 DNA reads TGTGCCAGCAGCCAACTAGCGGGGGACAAAGAGACCCAGTACTTC.

The chain couples TRBV5-1 to TRBJ1-1; possible D gene TRBD1, 6 bases. V was clipped by 2 bases and J by 0 bases, with 11 bases between them. The germline gives CDR1 SGHRS, CDR2 YFSETQ. The CDR3 totals 15 residues. The CDR3 region is CASSLGGGMNTEAFF. CDR3 DNA sequence: TGCGCCAGCAGCTTAGGGGGTGGGATGAACACTGAAGCTTTCTTT. The full variable domain, completed using reference TRBV5-1 and TRBJ1-1, is KAGVTQTPRYLIKTRGQQVTLSCSPISGHRSVSWYQQTPGQGLQFLFEYFSETQRNKGNFPGRFSGRQFSNSRSEMNVSTLELGDSALYLCASSLGGGMNTEAFFGQGTRLTVV.